Listed here are 3 T cell receptor beta chains from one sample, sequenced in a study of cytomegalovirus exposure and HLA in healthy donors. The PCR used 60 Vbeta and 13 Jbeta primers. TCRdb's copy holds only in-frame clones and misses some; the assay was immunoSEQ multiplex PCR. The repertoire holds more than 95,000 clones, with 74% as singletons. Sequencing input: PBMCs. The receptor set was obtained from a woman in her fifties or sixties in good health and CMV-seropositive.

This clone was seen only a few times. J is TRBJ1-5 and V is TRBV6-1; TRBD1 is a possible D gene (6 bases). CDR3 length: 16 amino acids. Per the germline V gene, CDR1 is MNHNS and CDR2 is SASEGT. V shed 3 bases and J shed 4 bases, with 16 bases lying between them. CDR3 nucleotides: TGTGCCAGCAGTGAGAAAAGACAGGCAAGTAATCAGCCCCAGCATTTT. Its translation: CASSEKRQASNQPQHF.

The rearrangement links TRBV27 to TRBJ2-1; possibly TRBD2 for D (6 bases). The CDR3 is made up of 11 amino acids. The germline CDR1 and CDR2 sequences are MNHEY and SMNVEV (reference sequence). V lost 8 bases and J lost 4, with 6 bases in between. The DNA for the CDR3 is TGTGCCAGCGGGAGGTACAATGAGCAGTTCTTC. Protein sequence: CASGRYNEQFF.

The chain carries TRBV27 and TRBJ2-2, with TRBD2 identical over 10 bases. The V gene end was trimmed by 2 bases and the J gene end by 8 bases; junction bases not matched to a gene: 5. This CDR3 has 15 amino acids. Germline assignment: CDR1 MNHEY and CDR2 SMNVEV (reference sequence). CDR3 amino acids: CASSLLAGDYGELFF. For the CDR3, the DNA is TGTGCCAGCAGTTTACTAGCGGGAGATTATGGGGAGCTGTTTTTT.